This T cell receptor beta chain was recovered during a study of OX40 agonist ivuxolimab in advanced cancers. Study-wide findings and caveats: Within 6 weeks, CD4+ and CD8+ blood T cells expanded clonally at 0.1 to 3.0 mg/kg.

Patients who had autoimmune disease history or got systemic immunosuppression were left out. Concerning this clone: Its specificity is unknown.

Clones were read by immunoSEQ multiplex PCR, and TCRdb kept only the in-frame ones, dropping some. The sample shows more than 45,000 clones, 80% to 90% of them seen only once. Deletions cut 0 bases from V and 3 bases from J, with 6 bases between. CDR1 and CDR2 (germline): MGHRA, YSYEKL. The CDR3 is made up of 14 amino acids. The rearrangement joins TRBV4-1 to TRBJ2-1; no firm D call. This TCR was sampled from an adult with an advanced solid tumor such as melanoma, head and neck, liver or kidney cancer. The sequences come from CD4+ or CD8+ T cells sorted from blood, collected in a trial of the OX40 agonist ivuxolimab. The CDR3 reads CASSQDNSYNEQFF. In DNA form, the CDR3 reads TGCGCCAGCAGCCAAGATAACAGCTACAATGAGCAGTTCTTC.